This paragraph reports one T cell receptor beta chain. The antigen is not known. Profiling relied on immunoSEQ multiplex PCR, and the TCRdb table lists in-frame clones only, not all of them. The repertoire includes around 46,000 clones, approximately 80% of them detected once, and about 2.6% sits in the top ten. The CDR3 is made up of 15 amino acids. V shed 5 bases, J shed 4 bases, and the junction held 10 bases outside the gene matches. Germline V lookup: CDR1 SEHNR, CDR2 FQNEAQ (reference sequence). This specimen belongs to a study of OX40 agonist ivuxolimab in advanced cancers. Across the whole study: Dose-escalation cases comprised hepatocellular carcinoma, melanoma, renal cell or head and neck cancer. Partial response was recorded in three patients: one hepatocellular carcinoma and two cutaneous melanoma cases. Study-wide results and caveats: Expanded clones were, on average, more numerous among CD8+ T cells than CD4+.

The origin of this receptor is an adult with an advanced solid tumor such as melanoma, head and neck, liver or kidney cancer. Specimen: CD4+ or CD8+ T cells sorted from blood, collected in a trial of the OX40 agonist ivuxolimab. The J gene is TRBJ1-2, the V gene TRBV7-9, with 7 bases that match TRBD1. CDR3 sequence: CASSPRQGTSYGYTF. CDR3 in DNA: TGTGCCAGCAGCCCCAGACAGGGAACGAGCTATGGCTACACCTTC.